Presented here are 21 T cell receptor beta chains from one specimen sequenced in a study of T cell repertoires in cytomegalovirus infection. A single record per CDR3 protein comes from TCRdb applying MiXCR to the reads. The profile shows 200,000 to 250,000 distinct CDR3 sequences, under 8.5% of them singletons. Material for sequencing was PBMCs. The receptor source for this set is a human donor in good health (CMV status not recorded). Some clones in this sample may be carry-over from other donors' samples.

This clonotype was seen repeatedly, ten times or more. The chain links TRBV7-8 to TRBJ2-7, with 7 bases fitting TRBD1. The CDR3 runs 15 residues. The germline gives CDR1 SGHVS, CDR2 FQNEAQ. V dropped 4 bases and J dropped 3; count of bases not matched to a gene: 9. The CDR3 sequence is CASSYSPGQFYEQYF. CDR3 bases: TGTGCCAGCAGCTACTCCCCGGGACAGTTCTACGAGCAGTACTTC.

This clonotype has a count of ten or more. The chain joins TRBV7-2 to TRBJ1-6, with no clear D. V was cut by 1 base and J by 10 bases, with 11 bases left in between. Germline V CDR1 and CDR2: SGHTA, FQGNSA. CDR3 size: 14 residues. CDR3 sequence (DNA): TGTGCCAGCAGCTTAGATAGGGAGCGATCACCCCTCCACTTT. It encodes CASSLDRERSPLHF.

This clonotype was seen at least ten times. This chain joins TRBV6-1 and TRBJ2-1; D remains ambiguous. The CDR3 sequence is 13 residues long. CDR1 is MNHNS and CDR2 is SASEGT in the germline V gene. V was clipped by 4 bases and J by 3 bases, with 7 bases between them. DNA of the CDR3: TGTGCCAGCAGTGTCGTCAACTACAATGAGCAGTTCTTC. Translating gives CASSVVNYNEQFF.

This clonotype was seen repeatedly, ten times or more. The rearrangement uses TRBV5-4 and TRBJ1-1; D might be TRBD1 (6 bases). Trimming took 7 bases from V and 4 from J, leaving 23 bases between them. Looked up from germline, CDR1 is SGHNT and CDR2 is YYREEE (reference sequence). This CDR3 contains 16 residues. CDR3 protein: CASHPNSGASITEAFF. In nucleotides, the CDR3 is TGTGCCAGCCACCCGAACTCAGGGGCGAGTATCACTGAAGCTTTCTTT.

At least ten counts were recorded for this clonotype. The chain recombines TRBV28 with TRBJ1-5; D uncertain. Germline V gene sequence: CDR1 MDHEN, CDR2 SYDVKM. Trimming removed 8 bases from V and 2 bases from J, with 13 bases in between. The CDR3 sequence is 14 residues long. In DNA, the CDR3 is TGTGCCAGCCTAAACGGTGGCGGCAATCAGCCCCAGCATTTT. Its protein is CASLNGGGNQPQHF. Supplemented by reference TRBV28 and TRBJ1-5, the full variable domain reads DVKVTQSSRYLVKRTGEKVFLECVQDMDHENMFWYRQDPGLGLRLIYFSYDVKMKEKGDIPEGYSVSREKKERFSLILESASTNQTSMYLCASLNGGGNQPQHFGDGTRLSIL.

This clonotype appeared many times. The chain has TRBV6-2 or TRBV6-3 and TRBJ2-7; D remains unclear. This CDR3 is built from 12 residues. Between the trimmed V and J ends, which lost 2 bases and 4 bases, there was a span of 6 bases. CDR1 and CDR2 (germline): MNHEY, SVGEGT. This CDR3 is CASSYATYEQYF. CDR3 nucleotide sequence: TGTGCCAGCAGTTACGCGACTTACGAGCAGTACTTC.

Ten or more counts support this clonotype. CDR3 coding DNA: TGTGCCAGTAGTATAGCGGGAGTAGCCTACGAGCAGTACTTC. Its translation is CASSIAGVAYEQYF. The V gene is TRBV19, the J gene TRBJ2-7; weak D call: TRBD2 (6 bases). V was cut by 1 base and J by 2 bases, with 9 bases left in between. Germline V gene lookup returns CDR1 LNHDA and CDR2 SQIVND (reference sequence). The CDR3 contains 14 residues.

This clonotype was observed at least ten times. J is TRBJ2-1 and V is TRBV6-2 or TRBV6-3, with TRBD2 identical over 7 bases. This CDR3 has 14 amino acids. Trimming cost V 5 bases and J 12 bases; bases outside gene matches: 13. From germline, CDR1 is MNHEY and CDR2 SVGEGT. CDR3 residues: CASSGGLGGLRQFF. CDR3 coding DNA: TGTGCCAGCAGTGGCGGACTGGGGGGGTTAAGGCAGTTCTTC.

The table lists this clonotype with many counts. The rearrangement uses TRBV7-2 and TRBJ1-2, with D possibly being TRBD1 (5 bases). There are 14 residues in the CDR3. V lost 5 bases to trimming and J lost 8 bases, with 18 bases between them. Germline assignment: CDR1 SGHTA and CDR2 FQGNSA. The CDR3 DNA sequence: TGTGCCAGCAGCCCCGACAGTACCCTGGGGGGCTACACCTTC. Translation gives CASSPDSTLGGYTF.

This clonotype was seen ten or more times. The CDR3 region has the DNA TGTGCCAGCAGCTCAGAGAGGACAGAAGGTTATGGCTACACCTTC. It encodes CASSSERTEGYGYTF. The gene calls are TRBV7-8 and TRBJ1-2; tentative D call: TRBD1 (6 bases). Germline loops: CDR1 SGHVS, CDR2 FQNEAQ. CDR3 length: 15 residues. The germline V and J ends were trimmed by 4 bases and 5 bases, with 17 bases remaining between them.

This chain links TRBV5-1 with TRBJ2-7; D is undetermined. V lost 0 bases, J lost 2 bases, and 12 bases lay in between. Germline assignment: CDR1 SGHRS and CDR2 YFSETQ. The CDR3 covers 15 residues. DNA of the CDR3: TGCGCCAGCAGCTTGGAGCCCCTGAGGCCCTACGAGCAGTACTTC. Translation gives CASSLEPLRPYEQYF.

The chain recombines TRBV12-3 or TRBV12-4 with TRBJ2-1; 8 bases are shared with TRBD2. The CDR3 runs to 16 residues. V shed 6 bases, J shed 7 bases, and the junction held 14 bases outside the gene matches. CDR3 region: CASSPRGAGDGNEQFF. CDR3 in DNA: TGTGCCAGCAGCCCGCGGGGGGCCGGAGACGGGAATGAGCAGTTCTTC.

This chain connects TRBV20-1 to TRBJ1-2; D unresolved. In germline, CDR1 is DFQATT, CDR2 SNEGSKA (reference sequence). The germline V and J ends were trimmed by 6 bases and 8 bases, with 10 bases remaining between them. The CDR3 covers 10 residues. The CDR3 DNA reads as TGCAGTGCCCCTCCTGGGGGCTACACCTTC. This codes for CSAPPGGYTF.

This clonotype was seen ten or more times. The chain couples TRBV7-2 to TRBJ2-1; unclear D gene. Germline assignment: CDR1 SGHTA and CDR2 FQGNSA. This CDR3 has 13 residues. Between the trimmed V and J ends, which lost 2 bases and 9 bases, there was a span of 11 bases. DNA for the CDR3: TGTGCCAGCAGCTTAATCGACGGGTTTGAGCAGTTCTTC. It translates to CASSLIDGFEQFF.

This clonotype was found many times. This chain uses TRBV20-1 with TRBJ2-1, with 7 bases identical to TRBD2. Germline CDR1 DFQATT, CDR2 SNEGSKA (reference sequence). The CDR3 spans 15 residues. J gave up 6 bases and V 5 bases, and 13 bases lay outside the gene matches. The DNA for the CDR3 is TGCAGTGCTTTATCCCCCCGGGACTACATCAATGAGCAGTTCTTC. Translation gives CSALSPRDYINEQFF.

This clonotype has a handful of counts. V usage is TRBV10-3 and J usage is TRBJ1-2; 10 bases line up with TRBD1. Per germline, CDR1 ENHRY and CDR2 SYGVKD. The CDR3 runs 15 residues. V was pared by 5 bases and J by 4 bases, with 7 bases of the junction left unmatched. CDR3 coding DNA: TGTGCCATCAGTTGGGACAGGGGAGCTGTCTATGGCTACACCTTC. It codes for CAISWDRGAVYGYTF.

V and J are TRBV12-5 and TRBJ1-1; D gene ambiguous. With 6 bases removed from V and 4 bases from J, the gap between germline ends came to 12 bases. CDR3 size: 13 residues. Germline CDR1 is LGHNT and CDR2 is FRNRAP. Written as DNA, the CDR3 is TGTGCTAGTGGGGCCGGGAGGAGCACTGAAGCTTTCTTT. Translation: CASGAGRSTEAFF.

This clonotype has ten or more counts. This rearrangement joins TRBV5-1 to TRBJ2-7, with a possible D match to TRBD1 (5 bases). The length of the CDR3 is 14 residues. With 5 bases removed from V and 0 bases from J, the gap between germline ends came to 12 bases. In germline, CDR1 is SGHRS, CDR2 YFSETQ. This CDR3 reads CASRSQGSSYEQYF. DNA of the CDR3: TGCGCCAGCAGGAGCCAGGGTAGCTCCTACGAGCAGTACTTC.

This clonotype was picked up many times. The V call is TRBV19, the J call TRBJ1-1; no reliable D call. The CDR3 has 13 residues. Trimming left V 0 bases short and J 6 bases short, with 8 bases between. Germline CDR1 is LNHDA and CDR2 is SQIVND (reference sequence). CDR3 sequence: CASSIDRYAEAFF. The CDR3 nucleotides read TGTGCCAGTAGTATAGATCGGTATGCTGAAGCTTTCTTT.

Points on this clonotype: The CDR3 does not end in the conserved phenylalanine or tryptophan, so this is likely a read error. The gene calls are TRBV7-2 and TRBJ1-5; 8 bases line up with TRBD1. Trimming removed 5 bases from V and 9 bases from J; junction bases left unmatched: 9. CDR3 length: 14 amino acids. CDR1 is SGHTA and CDR2 is FQGNSA in the germline V gene. The CDR3 DNA follows: TGTGCCAGCAGCACTAACAGGGGGGGTAGGCCCCAGCATTTA. This codes for CASSTNRGGRPQHL.

This clonotype was picked up many times. V is TRBV7-9 and J is TRBJ2-5; D is uncertain. The ends were cut back, 4 bases at V and 5 bases at J, with 8 bases in the middle. CDR1 is SEHNR and CDR2 is FQNEAQ in the germline V gene (reference sequence). The CDR3 is made up of 12 amino acids. The CDR3 DNA follows: TGTGCCAGCAGCTCGCTCCCGGAGACCCAGTACTTC. This encodes CASSSLPETQYF. The variable domain in full, with the rest retrieved from reference TRBV7-9 and TRBJ2-5, is DTGVSQNPRHKITKRGQNVTFRCDPISEHNRLYWYRQTLGQGPEFLTYFQNEAQLEKSRLLSDRFSAERPKGSFSTLEIQRTEQGDSAMYLCASSSLPETQYFGPGTRLLVL.